What follows is one TCR beta chain and its context. This record belongs to a study of blood T cell repertoires in COVID-19. In the study overall: Both acute and convalescent COVID-19 samples were obtained from the United States, Italy and Spain.

V lost 6 bases to trimming and J lost 6 bases, with 10 bases between them. The length of the CDR3 is 12 residues. CDR1 and CDR2 (germline): ENHRY, SYGVKD. Authors' analysis steps: Nucleated cell counts were estimated from reference gene primer amplification. Some clones are missing from TCRdb's copy, which holds only in-frame ones; the method was immunoSEQ multiplex PCR. The D gene and trimming were derived from the DNA, and the V and J assignments and clone size from that table. The sample lists 300,000 to 400,000 clones; roughly 88% were seen once. Seattle's cohort entered during active infection and was followed longitudinally.

This TCR was recovered from a woman in her 30s with COVID-19, enrolled during active disease. The sequencing sample was made of peripheral blood. The chain is built from TRBV10-3 and TRBJ2-3; perhaps TRBD1 as D (6 bases). The CDR3 here is CAISERGDTQYF. Here the CDR3 DNA reads TGTGCCATCAGCGAGAGGGGGGATACGCAGTATTTT.